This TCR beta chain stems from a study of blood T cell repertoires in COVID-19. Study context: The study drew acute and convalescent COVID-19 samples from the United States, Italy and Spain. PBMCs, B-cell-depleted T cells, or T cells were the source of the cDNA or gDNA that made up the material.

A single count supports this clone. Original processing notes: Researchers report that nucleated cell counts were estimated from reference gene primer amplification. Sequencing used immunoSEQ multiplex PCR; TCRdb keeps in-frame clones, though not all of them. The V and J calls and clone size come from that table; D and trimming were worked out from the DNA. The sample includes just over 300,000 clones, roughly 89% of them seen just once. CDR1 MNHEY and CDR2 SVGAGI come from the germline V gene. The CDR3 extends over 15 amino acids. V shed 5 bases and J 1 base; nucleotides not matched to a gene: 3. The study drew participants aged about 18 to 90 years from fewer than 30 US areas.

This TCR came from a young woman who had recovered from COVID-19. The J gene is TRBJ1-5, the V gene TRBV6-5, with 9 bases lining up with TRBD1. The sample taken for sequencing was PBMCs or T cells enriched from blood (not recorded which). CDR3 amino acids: CASSRTGASNQPQHF. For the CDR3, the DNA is TGTGCCAGCAGTAGGACAGGGGCGAGCAATCAGCCCCAGCATTTT.